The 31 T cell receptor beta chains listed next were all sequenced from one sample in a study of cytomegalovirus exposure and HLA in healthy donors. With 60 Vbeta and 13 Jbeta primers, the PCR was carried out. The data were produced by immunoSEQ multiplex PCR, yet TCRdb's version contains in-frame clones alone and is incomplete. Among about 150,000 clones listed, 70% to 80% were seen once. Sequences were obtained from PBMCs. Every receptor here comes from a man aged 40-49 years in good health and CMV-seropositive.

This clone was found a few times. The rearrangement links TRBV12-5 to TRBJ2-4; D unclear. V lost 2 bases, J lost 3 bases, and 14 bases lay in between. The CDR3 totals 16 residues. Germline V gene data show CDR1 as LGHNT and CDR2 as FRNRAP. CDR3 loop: CASGLLSVPGKNIQYF. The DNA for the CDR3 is TGTGCTAGTGGTTTGTTGTCAGTGCCGGGCAAAAACATTCAGTACTTC.

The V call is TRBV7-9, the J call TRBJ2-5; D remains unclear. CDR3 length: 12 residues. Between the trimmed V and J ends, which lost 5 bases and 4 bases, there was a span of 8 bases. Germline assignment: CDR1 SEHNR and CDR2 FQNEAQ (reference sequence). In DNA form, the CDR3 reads TGTGCCAGCAGCCCCCTCGGAGAGACCCAGTACTTC. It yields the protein CASSPLGETQYF.

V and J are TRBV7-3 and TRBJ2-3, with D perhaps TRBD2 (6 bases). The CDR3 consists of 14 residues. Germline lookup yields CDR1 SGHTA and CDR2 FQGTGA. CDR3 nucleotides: TGTGCTAGTCGGAGGGCGGGGAACACAGATACGCAGTATTTT. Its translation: CASRRAGNTDTQYF.

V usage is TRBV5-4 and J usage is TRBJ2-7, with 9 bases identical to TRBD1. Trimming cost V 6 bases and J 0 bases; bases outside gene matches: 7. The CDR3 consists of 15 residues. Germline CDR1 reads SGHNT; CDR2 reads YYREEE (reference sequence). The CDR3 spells CASKLGQGISYEQYF. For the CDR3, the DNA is TGTGCCAGCAAATTGGGACAGGGTATCTCCTACGAGCAGTACTTC. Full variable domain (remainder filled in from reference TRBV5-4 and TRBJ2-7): ETGVTQSPTHLIKTRGQQVTLRCSSQSGHNTVSWYQQALGQGPQFIFQYYREEENGRGNFPPRFSGLQFPNYSSELNVNALELDDSALYLCASKLGQGISYEQYFGPGTRLTVT.

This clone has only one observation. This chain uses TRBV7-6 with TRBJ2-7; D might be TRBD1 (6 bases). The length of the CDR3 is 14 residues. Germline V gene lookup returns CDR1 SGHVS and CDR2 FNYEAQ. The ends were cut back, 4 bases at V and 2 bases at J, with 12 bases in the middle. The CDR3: CASSSGQITYEQYF. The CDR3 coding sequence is TGTGCCAGCAGCTCCGGACAGATTACCTACGAGCAGTACTTC.

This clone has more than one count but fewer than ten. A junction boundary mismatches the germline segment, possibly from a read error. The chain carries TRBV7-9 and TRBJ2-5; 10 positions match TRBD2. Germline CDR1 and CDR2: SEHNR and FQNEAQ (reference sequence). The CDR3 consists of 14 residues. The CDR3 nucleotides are TGTTCCAGCAGCTTTGGACTAGCGGAAGAGACCCAGTACTTC. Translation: CSSSFGLAEETQYF.

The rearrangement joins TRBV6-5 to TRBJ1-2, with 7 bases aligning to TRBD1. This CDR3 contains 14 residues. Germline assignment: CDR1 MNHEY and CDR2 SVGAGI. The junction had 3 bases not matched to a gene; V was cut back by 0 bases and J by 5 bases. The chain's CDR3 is CASSYSEGAYGYTF. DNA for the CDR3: TGTGCCAGCAGTTACTCGGAGGGGGCTTATGGCTACACCTTC.

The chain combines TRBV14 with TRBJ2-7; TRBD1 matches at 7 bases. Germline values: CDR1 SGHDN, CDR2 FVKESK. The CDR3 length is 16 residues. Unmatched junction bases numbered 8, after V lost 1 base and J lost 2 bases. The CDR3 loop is CASSQVFEQGPYEQYF. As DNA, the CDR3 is TGTGCCAGCAGCCAAGTTTTTGAACAGGGGCCCTACGAGCAGTACTTC.

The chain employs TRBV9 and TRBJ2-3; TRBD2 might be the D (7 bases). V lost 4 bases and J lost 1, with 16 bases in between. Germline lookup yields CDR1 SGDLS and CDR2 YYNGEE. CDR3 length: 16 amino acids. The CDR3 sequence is CASSTPGGLGTDTQYF. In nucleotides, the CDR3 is TGTGCCAGCAGCACCCCGGGGGGCCTGGGCACAGATACGCAGTATTTT.

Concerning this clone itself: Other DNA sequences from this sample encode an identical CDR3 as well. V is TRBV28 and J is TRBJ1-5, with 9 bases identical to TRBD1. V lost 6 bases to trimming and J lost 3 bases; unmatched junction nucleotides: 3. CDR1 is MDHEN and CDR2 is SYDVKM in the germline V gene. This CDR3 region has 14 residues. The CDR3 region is CASRGQGSNQPQHF. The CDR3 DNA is TGTGCCAGCAGAGGACAGGGGTCCAATCAGCCCCAGCATTTT.

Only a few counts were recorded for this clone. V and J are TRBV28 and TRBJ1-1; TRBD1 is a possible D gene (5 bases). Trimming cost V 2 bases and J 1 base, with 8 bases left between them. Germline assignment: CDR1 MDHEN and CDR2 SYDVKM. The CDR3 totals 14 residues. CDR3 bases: TGTGCCAGCAGTTTAGAACAGGAGAACACTGAAGCTTTCTTT. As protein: CASSLEQENTEAFF.

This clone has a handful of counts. The CDR3 is CASSLGTSSYEQYF. The CDR3 DNA reads TGTGCCAGCAGCTTGGGGACTAGCTCCTACGAGCAGTACTTC. The chain carries TRBV7-9 and TRBJ2-7, with 8 positions matching TRBD2. The trim removed 3 bases at V and 0 bases at J, leaving 1 base unmatched. There are 14 residues in the CDR3. Looked up from germline, CDR1 is SEHNR and CDR2 is FQNEAQ (reference sequence).

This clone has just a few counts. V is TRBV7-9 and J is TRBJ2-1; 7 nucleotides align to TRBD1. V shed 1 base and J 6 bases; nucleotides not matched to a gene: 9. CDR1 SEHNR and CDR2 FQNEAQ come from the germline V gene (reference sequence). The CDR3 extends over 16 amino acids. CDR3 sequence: CASSLEGTAYTNEQFF. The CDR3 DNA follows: TGTGCCAGCAGCTTAGAGGGGACAGCATATACCAATGAGCAGTTCTTC. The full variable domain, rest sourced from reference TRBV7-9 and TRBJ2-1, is DTGVSQNPRHKITKRGQNVTFRCDPISEHNRLYWYRQTLGQGPEFLTYFQNEAQLEKSRLLSDRFSAERPKGSFSTLEIQRTEQGDSAMYLCASSLEGTAYTNEQFFGPGTRLTVL.

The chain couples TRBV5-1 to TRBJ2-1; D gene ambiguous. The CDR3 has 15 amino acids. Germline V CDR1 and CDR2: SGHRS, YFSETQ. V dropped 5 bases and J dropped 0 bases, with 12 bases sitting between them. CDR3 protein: CASRVVKSSYNEQFF. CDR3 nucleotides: TGCGCCAGCAGAGTTGTTAAGAGCTCCTACAATGAGCAGTTCTTC.

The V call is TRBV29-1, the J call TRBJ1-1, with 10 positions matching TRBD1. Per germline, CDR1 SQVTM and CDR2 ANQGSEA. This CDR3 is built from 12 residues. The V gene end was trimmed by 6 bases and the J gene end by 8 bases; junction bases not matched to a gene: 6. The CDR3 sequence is CSVETGGGEAFF. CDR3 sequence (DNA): TGCAGCGTAGAGACAGGGGGCGGGGAAGCTTTCTTT.

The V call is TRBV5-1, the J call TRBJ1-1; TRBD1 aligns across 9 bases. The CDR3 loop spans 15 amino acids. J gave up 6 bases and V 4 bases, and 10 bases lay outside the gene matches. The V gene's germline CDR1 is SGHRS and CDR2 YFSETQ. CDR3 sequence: CASSPGQGLGAEAFF. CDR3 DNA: TGCGCCAGCAGCCCAGGACAGGGGTTGGGGGCTGAAGCTTTCTTT.

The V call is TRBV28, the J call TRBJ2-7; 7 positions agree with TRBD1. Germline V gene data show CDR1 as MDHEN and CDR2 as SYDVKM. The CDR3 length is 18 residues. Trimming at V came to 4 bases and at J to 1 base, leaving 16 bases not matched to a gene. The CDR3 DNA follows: TGTGCCAGCAGTTCTGACCCGGACAGGACAAGGGGTTCCTACGAGCAGTACTTC. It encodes CASSSDPDRTRGSYEQYF.

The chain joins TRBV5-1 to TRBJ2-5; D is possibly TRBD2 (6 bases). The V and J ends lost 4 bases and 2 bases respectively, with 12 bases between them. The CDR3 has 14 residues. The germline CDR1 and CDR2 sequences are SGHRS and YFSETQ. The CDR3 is CASSPGTFQETQYF. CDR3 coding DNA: TGCGCCAGCAGCCCAGGGACTTTTCAAGAGACCCAGTACTTC.

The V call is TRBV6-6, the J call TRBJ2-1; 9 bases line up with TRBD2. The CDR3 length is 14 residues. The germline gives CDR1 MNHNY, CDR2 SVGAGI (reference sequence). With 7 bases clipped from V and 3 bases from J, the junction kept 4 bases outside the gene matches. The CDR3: CASNLAGDYNEQFF. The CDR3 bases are TGTGCCAGCAACTTAGCGGGGGACTACAATGAGCAGTTCTTC.

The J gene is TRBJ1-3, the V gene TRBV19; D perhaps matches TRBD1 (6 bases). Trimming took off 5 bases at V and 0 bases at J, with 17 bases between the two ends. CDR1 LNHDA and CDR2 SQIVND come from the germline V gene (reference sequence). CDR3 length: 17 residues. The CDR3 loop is CASSSLDAGASGNTIYF. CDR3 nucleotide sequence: TGTGCCAGTAGTTCCCTCGACGCAGGGGCCTCTGGAAACACCATATATTTT.

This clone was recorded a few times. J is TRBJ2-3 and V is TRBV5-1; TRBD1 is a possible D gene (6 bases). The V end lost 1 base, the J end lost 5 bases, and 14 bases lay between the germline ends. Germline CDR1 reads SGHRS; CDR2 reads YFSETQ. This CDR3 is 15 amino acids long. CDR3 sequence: CASSLLDSLKDTQYF. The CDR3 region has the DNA TGCGCCAGCAGCTTGCTGGACAGCCTGAAAGATACGCAGTATTTT.

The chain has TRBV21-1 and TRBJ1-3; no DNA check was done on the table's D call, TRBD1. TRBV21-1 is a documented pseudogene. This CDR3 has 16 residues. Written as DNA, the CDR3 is TGTGCCAGCAGCAAAGGGGGCCGGCTCTCTGGAAACACCATATATTTT. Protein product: CASSKGGRLSGNTIYF.

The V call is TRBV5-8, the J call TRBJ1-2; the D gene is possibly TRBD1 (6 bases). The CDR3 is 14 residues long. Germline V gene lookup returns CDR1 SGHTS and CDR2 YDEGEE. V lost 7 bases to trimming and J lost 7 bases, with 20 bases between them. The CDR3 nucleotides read TGTGCCAGCGACCCTCGAGGGGGGGGGTTTGGCTACACCTTC. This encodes CASDPRGGGFGYTF.

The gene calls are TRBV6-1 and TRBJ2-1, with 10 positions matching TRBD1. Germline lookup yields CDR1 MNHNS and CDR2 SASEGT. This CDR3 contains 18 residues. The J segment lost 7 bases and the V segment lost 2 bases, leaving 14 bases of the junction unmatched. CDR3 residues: CASSERDRGGSANNEQFF. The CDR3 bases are TGTGCCAGCAGTGAAAGGGACAGGGGAGGTTCGGCGAATAATGAGCAGTTCTTC.

The CDR3 here is CASSYARDDYEQYF. In DNA form, the CDR3 reads TGTGCCAGCAGCTATGCCAGGGATGACTACGAGCAGTACTTC. The genes are TRBV7-9 and TRBJ2-7, with D tentatively TRBD1 (5 bases). Trimming left V 4 bases short and J 3 bases short, with 13 bases between. The length of the CDR3 is 14 residues. Germline V gene lookup returns CDR1 SEHNR and CDR2 FQNEAQ (reference sequence). The full variable domain, its missing parts supplied by reference TRBV7-9 and TRBJ2-7, is DTGVSQNPRHKITKRGQNVTFRCDPISEHNRLYWYRQTLGQGPEFLTYFQNEAQLEKSRLLSDRFSAERPKGSFSTLEIQRTEQGDSAMYLCASSYARDDYEQYFGPGTRLTVT.

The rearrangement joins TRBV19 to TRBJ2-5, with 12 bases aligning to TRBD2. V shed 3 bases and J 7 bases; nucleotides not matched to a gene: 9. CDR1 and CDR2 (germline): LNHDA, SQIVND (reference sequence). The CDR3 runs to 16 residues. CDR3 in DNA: TGTGCCAGTAGTATCGGACTAGCGGGACTCATGGGGACCCAGTACTTC. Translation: CASSIGLAGLMGTQYF.

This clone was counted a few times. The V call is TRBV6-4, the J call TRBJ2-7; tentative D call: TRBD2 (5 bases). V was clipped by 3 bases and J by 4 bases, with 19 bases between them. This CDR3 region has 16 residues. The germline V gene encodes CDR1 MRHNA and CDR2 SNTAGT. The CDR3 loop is CASSENPTGLIYEQYF. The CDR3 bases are TGTGCCAGCAGTGAGAATCCGACGGGATTAATATACGAGCAGTACTTC.

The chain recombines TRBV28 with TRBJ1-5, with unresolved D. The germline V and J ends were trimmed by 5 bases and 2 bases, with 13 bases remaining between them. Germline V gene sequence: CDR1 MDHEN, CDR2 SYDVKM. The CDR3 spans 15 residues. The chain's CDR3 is CASSPGSEGNQPQHF. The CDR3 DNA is TGTGCCAGCAGTCCCGGGTCCGAGGGCAATCAGCCCCAGCATTTT. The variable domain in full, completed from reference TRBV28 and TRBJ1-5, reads DVKVTQSSRYLVKRTGEKVFLECVQDMDHENMFWYRQDPGLGLRLIYFSYDVKMKEKGDIPEGYSVSREKKERFSLILESASTNQTSMYLCASSPGSEGNQPQHFGDGTRLSIL.

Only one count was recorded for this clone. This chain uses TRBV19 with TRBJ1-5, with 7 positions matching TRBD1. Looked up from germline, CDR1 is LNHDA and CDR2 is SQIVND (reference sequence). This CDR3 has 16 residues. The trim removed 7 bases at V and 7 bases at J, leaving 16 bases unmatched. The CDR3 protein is CASIPTGRGRLQPQHF. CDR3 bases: TGTGCCAGTATCCCGACAGGGCGAGGTAGATTGCAGCCCCAGCATTTT.

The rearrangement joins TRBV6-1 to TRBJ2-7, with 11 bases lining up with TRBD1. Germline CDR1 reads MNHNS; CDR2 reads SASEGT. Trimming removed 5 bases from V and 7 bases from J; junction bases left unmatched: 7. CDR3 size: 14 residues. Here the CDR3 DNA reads TGTGCCAGCAGTTGGGGACAGGGGGGGCGGGAGCAGTACTTC. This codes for CASSWGQGGREQYF.

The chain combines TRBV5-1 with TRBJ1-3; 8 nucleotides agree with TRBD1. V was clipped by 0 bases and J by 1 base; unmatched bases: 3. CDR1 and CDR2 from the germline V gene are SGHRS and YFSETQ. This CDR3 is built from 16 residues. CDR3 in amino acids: CASSLEGQASGNTIYF. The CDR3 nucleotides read TGCGCCAGCAGCTTGGAGGGACAGGCTTCTGGAAACACCATATATTTT.